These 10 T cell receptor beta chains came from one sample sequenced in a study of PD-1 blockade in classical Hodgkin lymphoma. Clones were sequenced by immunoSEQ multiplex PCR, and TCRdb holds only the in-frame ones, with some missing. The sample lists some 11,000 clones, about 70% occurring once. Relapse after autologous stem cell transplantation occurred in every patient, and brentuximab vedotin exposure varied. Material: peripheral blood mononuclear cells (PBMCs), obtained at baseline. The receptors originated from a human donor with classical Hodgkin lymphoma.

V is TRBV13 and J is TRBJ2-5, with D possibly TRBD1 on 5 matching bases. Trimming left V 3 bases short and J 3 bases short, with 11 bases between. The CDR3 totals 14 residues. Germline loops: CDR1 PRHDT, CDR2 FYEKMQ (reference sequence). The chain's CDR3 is CASSFTNRKETQYF. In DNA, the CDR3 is TGTGCCAGCAGCTTCACCAACAGGAAAGAGACCCAGTACTTC.

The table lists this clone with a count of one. The CDR3 coding sequence is TGCAGCCTGGGGACTTCCTACAATGAGCAGTTCTTC. Its translation: CSLGTSYNEQFF. V is TRBV29-1 and J is TRBJ2-1; D is possibly TRBD2 (6 bases). Per germline, CDR1 SQVTM and CDR2 ANQGSEA. V shed 8 bases and J shed 1 base, with 9 bases lying between them. This CDR3 has 12 amino acids.

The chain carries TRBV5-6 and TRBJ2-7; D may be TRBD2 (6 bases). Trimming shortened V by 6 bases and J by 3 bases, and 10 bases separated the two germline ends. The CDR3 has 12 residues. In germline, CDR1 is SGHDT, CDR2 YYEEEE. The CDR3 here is CASMGRNYEQYF. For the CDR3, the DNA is TGTGCCAGCATGGGGAGGAACTACGAGCAGTACTTC.

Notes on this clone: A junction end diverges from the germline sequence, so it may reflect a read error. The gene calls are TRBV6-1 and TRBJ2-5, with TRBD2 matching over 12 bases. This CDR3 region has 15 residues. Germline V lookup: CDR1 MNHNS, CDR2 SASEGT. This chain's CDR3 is CASSVLAGGQGTQYF. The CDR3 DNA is TGTGCCAGCAGTGTTCTAGCGGGAGGGCAAGGGACCCAGTACTTC.

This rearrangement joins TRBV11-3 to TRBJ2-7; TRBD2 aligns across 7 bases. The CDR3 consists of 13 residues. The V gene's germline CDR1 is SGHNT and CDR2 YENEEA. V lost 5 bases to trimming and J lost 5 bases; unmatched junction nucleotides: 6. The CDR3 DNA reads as TGTGCCAGCAGCATCGGGACTAAGGACGAGCAGTACTTC. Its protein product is CASSIGTKDEQYF.

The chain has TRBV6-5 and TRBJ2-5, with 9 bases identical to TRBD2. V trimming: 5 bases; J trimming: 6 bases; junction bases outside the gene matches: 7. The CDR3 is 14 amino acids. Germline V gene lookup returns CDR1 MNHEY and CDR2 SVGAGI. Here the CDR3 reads CASSRLADRQTQYF. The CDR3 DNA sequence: TGTGCCAGCAGTAGACTAGCGGATCGCCAGACCCAGTACTTC.

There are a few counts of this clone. Written as DNA, the CDR3 is TGCAGCGTTGAAGAGATACTAGCGGGAAACACAGATACGCAGTATTTT. Translating gives CSVEEILAGNTDTQYF. This chain connects TRBV29-1 to TRBJ2-3; TRBD2 agrees at 10 bases. The CDR3 contains 16 residues. Looked up from germline, CDR1 is SQVTM and CDR2 is ANQGSEA. V trimming: 0 bases; J trimming: 2 bases; junction bases outside the gene matches: 5.

The CDR3 sequence: CASSVEQGTTGNTIYF. In nucleotides, the CDR3 is TGTGCCAGCAGCGTAGAACAGGGAACAACTGGAAACACCATATATTTT. This rearrangement joins TRBV9 to TRBJ1-3; perhaps TRBD1 as D (6 bases). V lost 0 bases to trimming and J lost 2 bases, with 12 bases between them. The CDR3 has 16 residues. From germline, CDR1 is SGDLS and CDR2 YYNGEE.

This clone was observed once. The CDR3 protein is CASSLGQPGANVLTF. The CDR3 DNA reads as TGTGCCAGCAGCCTGGGACAGCCTGGGGCCAACGTCCTGACTTTC. The rearrangement uses TRBV5-6 and TRBJ2-6; 7 nucleotides match TRBD1. CDR1 is SGHDT and CDR2 is YYEEEE in the germline V gene. The CDR3 extends over 15 amino acids. The ends lost 4 bases at V and 2 bases at J; junction bases unmatched: 3.

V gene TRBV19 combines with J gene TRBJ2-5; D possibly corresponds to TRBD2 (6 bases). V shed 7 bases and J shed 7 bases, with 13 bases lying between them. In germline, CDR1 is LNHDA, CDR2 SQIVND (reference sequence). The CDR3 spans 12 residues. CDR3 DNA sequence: TGTGCCAGTAATTCGGGGGTTGGGACCCAGTACTTC. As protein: CASNSGVGTQYF.